Described below is a single TCR beta chain sequence and its context. Generated by immunoSEQ multiplex PCR, the TCRdb table keeps only in-frame clones and is missing some. The sample has approximately 34,000 clones, over 70% seen once. This entry comes from a study of blood T cell repertoires in COVID-19. Study-wide background: PBMCs, B-cell-depleted T cells, or T cells provided the cDNA or gDNA that made up the material.

Patients in Seattle were enrolled during active infection, then followed longitudinally. The V and J ends lost 3 bases and 2 bases respectively, with 14 bases between them. In germline, CDR1 is MDHEN, CDR2 SYDVKM. This CDR3 has 15 amino acids. Sequencing input: peripheral blood. The TCR originated in a man between 65 and 79 years old with COVID-19, enrolled during active disease. The gene calls are TRBV28 and TRBJ2-7, with TRBD2 as a possible D gene (6 bases). DNA of the CDR3: TGTGCCAGCAGTTTGCTGGGGGAGGCCGCCTACGAGCAGTACTTC. Residues: CASSLLGEAAYEQYF.